This TCR beta chain emerged from a study of T-cell memory formation after mild COVID-19 (dated by TCRdb to the early 2020s). For the wider study: TCR sequence clusters from the two donors were found to be largely donor specific. The cohort comprised two young, previously healthy adult volunteers, one female and one male. In a couple of donors, T-cell clones that expanded and contracted after mild COVID-19 were followed by sequencing TCRalpha and TCRbeta repertoires longitudinally.

Taken from cysteine to phenylalanine, the CDR3 has 13 residues. Of the read, only the CDR3 DNA is kept; its 39 bases are in frame from base 1. V has 3 bases trimmed and J has 3 bases trimmed; junction bases matching no gene number 1. CDR1 and CDR2 (KGHSH, LQKENI) derive from the germline V gene. Ficoll-Paque density gradient centrifugation was the method used to isolate PBMCs. This clonotype came up many times. The clone's antigen remains unknown. Base qualities are not provided; no much larger clone lies one nucleotide away. General conclusions and limits of the study: SARS-CoV-2 specificity was not confirmed for the second-wave clones peaking on day 37. Only two mild cases were covered by the study, and larger cohorts that include severe cases with pre-infection samples were considered necessary. Some responding clones were detected in pre-infection memory, which suggested that pre-existing cross-reactive memory T cells had joined the SARS-CoV-2 response. Clones contracting from day 15 to 85 had balanced CD4/CD8 phenotypes, while a second wave expanding from day 15 to 37 was biased towards CD4+. Contracting CD4+ clones were found mainly in CM and EM memory subsets, while CD8+ clones were enriched in EMRA.

Sequencer: Illumina NovaSeq 6000. TCRalpha and TCRbeta cDNA libraries were built by 5'RACE with constant-segment primers, adding sample barcodes and unique molecular identifiers. RNA was extracted from every sample with Trizol reagent. Amplification of the libraries took two PCR steps, and the second step added a second sample barcode plus Illumina TruSeq adapters. Sequencing of libraries was performed on an Illumina NovaSeq with 2 x 150 bp paired-end reads. Per the authors' processing: With migec v1.2.7, reads were demultiplexed and then collapsed into UMI-guided consensus sequences. With mixcr v2.1.11, UMI consensuses were aligned to TRA and TRB V and J templates and assembled into clonotypes. Clonotypes were classified as expanded or contracted when called significant by both edgeR and NoisET, with noise models trained on biological replicates. For edgeR calls, the cutoffs were a false discovery rate-adjusted p below 0.01 and a log2 fold-change threshold of 1. As an exploratory analysis of dynamics, PCA with hierarchical clustering was applied to max-normalized trajectories of the 1000 most abundant clonotypes. Separately sequenced CD4+ and CD8+ repertoires were used to assign the CD4 or CD8 phenotype of responding clones. Through fastp at Q25 and MiXCR, TCRdb rebuilt clones from the public reads, retaining in-frame beta chains. Merged by CDR3 protein, the rows form single entries marked with the most common genes and DNA. These V and J calls originate from TCRdb's pipeline instead of the authors' own analysis. In all, the sample holds over 400,000 distinct CDR3 sequences, and 23% of those were seen once. The ten largest clones capture around 13% of the sample.

This TCR came from an adult woman who had mild COVID-19 (a few samples of this study predate the infection). The sample titles of this study are shuffled in the database, so cell type and time point are left out; the donor was told from shared clones. The sample consisted of PBMCs or a T cell subset sorted from them (not recorded which). The V and J genes are TRBV18 and TRBJ2-5, with 7 junctional bases fitting TRBD1. The sequence in DNA is TGTGCCAGCTCACCTGGGACAGAAGAGACCCAGTACTTC. Its translation is CASSPGTEETQYF. Reference TRBV18 and TRBJ2-5 genes cover what lies past the CDR3, so the full variable domain is NAGVMQNPRHLVRRRGQEARLRCSPMKGHSHVYWYRQLPEEGLKFMVYLQKENIIDESGMPKERFSAEFPKEGPSILRIQQVVRGDSAAYFCASSPGTEETQYFGPGTRLLVL.